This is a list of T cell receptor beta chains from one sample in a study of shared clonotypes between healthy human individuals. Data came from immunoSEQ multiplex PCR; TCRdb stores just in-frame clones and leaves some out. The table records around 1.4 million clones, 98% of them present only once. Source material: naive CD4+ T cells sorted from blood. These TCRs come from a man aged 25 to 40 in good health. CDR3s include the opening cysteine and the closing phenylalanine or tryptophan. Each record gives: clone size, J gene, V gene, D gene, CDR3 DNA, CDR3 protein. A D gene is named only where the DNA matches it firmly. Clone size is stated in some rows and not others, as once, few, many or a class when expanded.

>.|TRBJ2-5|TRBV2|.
TGTGCCAGCAGTGGTGTGGGGGTTTTGAAGCCGCTAATAGGGCAAGAGACCCAGTACTTC
CASSGVGVLKPLIGQETQYF
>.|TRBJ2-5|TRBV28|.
TGTGCCAGCAGTTTACCGCTAGGGGGGGAGACCCAGTACTTC
CASSLPLGGETQYF
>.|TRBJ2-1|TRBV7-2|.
TGTGCCAGCAGCTTAGCTAGCGGCTTCTACAATGAGCAGTTCTTC
CASSLASGFYNEQFF
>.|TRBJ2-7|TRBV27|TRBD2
TGTGCCAGGCACGAGGGACTAGCGGGAGACGAGCAGTACTTC
CARHEGLAGDEQYF
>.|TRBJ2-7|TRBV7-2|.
TGTGCCAGCAGCTTAGCGGTCAGGGCCTACGAGCAGTACTTC
CASSLAVRAYEQYF
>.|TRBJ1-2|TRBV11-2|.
TGTGCCAGCAGCTCCGTTGCAAAAGGGGTTAAGGACTATGGCTACACCTTC
CASSSVAKGVKDYGYTF
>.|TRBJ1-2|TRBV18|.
TGTGCCAGCTCACCGACGATCAACCCGAACTATGGCTACACCTTC
CASSPTINPNYGYTF
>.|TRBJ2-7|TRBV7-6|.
TGTGCCAGCAGCTCCAACCCCTCCGCTTGGGAGCAGTACTTC
CASSSNPSAWEQYF
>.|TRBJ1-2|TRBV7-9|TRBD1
TGTGCCACCGGGGACAGCTATGGCTACACCTTC
CATGDSYGYTF
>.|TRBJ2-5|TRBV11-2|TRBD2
TGTGCCAGCAGCCTACGTGGGACTAGCGGGGAAGAGACCCAGTACTTC
CASSLRGTSGEETQYF
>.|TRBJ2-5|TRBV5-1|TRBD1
TGCGCCAGCAGCTTGGTGGGACAGAACCAAGAGACCCAGTACTTC
CASSLVGQNQETQYF
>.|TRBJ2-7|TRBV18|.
TGTGCCAGCTCACCAGCCCAGACCTACGAGCAGTACTTC
CASSPAQTYEQYF
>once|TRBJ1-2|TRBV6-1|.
TGTGCCAGCAGTGAAGGACCGAGCTACACCTTC
CASSEGPSYTF
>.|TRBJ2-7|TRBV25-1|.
TGTGCCAGAGGGGGTGGCTTAACCGGGACTAAGCATTTGGTGCAGTACTTC
CARGGGLTGTKHLVQYF
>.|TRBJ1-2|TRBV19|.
TGTGCCAGTAGCCCGGGACCCTCTGGGGGCTACACCTTC
CASSPGPSGGYTF
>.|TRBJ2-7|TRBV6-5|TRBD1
TGTGCCAGCAGTGCGACAGGGGAATGGTCCTACGAGCAGTACTTC
CASSATGEWSYEQYF
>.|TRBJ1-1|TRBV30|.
TGTGCCTGGAGTCCCGCCGGGGACGGGGCTTTCTTT
CAWSPAGDGAFF
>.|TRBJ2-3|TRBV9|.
TGTGCCAGCACCCCGCGGGCTAGCACAGATACGCAGTATTTT
CASTPRASTDTQYF
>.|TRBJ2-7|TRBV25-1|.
TGTGCCAGCAGAGGGCTGACAGGAGCCGCGGAGCAGTACTTC
CASRGLTGAAEQYF